This TCR beta chain originates from a study of T cells in Graves' hyperthyroidism and ophthalmopathy. The length of the CDR3 is 15 residues. V lost 6 bases, J lost 5 bases, and 19 bases lay in between. The germline V gene has CDR1 LGHDT and CDR2 YNNKEL (reference sequence). This clonotype has a count of ten or more. Its antigen is unknown. Researchers amplified the TCR beta CDR3 regions from RNA transcripts. HTBI primers were used for first-round RT-PCR of the TCR CDR3. One entry per CDR3 protein results from TCRdb running MiXCR on the multiplex PCR reads. The sample yields about 360,000 distinct CDR3 sequences, about 13% seen once. General study results and limits: Also found in blood were most expanded thyroid clonotypes above 0.001.

Researchers barred patients who had uncontrolled infection, other autoimmune disease, pregnancy or lactation. PBMCs came from 10 ml fresh peripheral blood. This sequence originates from a young woman with Graves' hyperthyroidism. The gene calls are TRBV3-1 and TRBJ2-5; possibly TRBD2 for D (6 bases). Sequences were obtained from blood. The CDR3 sequence is CASRVAGTEWETQYF. CDR3 nucleotides: TGTGCCAGCAGAGTCGCCGGGACTGAGTGGGAGACCCAGTACTTC.